One sample yielded the 30 T cell receptor beta chains listed below, sequenced in a study of OX40 agonist ivuxolimab in advanced cancers. Using immunoSEQ multiplex PCR, the repertoire was profiled, and TCRdb retains in-frame clones only, with some absent. Among around 30,000 clones listed, 86% were seen once. Here the sequenced sample was CD4+ or CD8+ T cells sorted from blood, taken in a trial of the OX40 agonist ivuxolimab. These TCRs come from an adult with an advanced solid tumor such as melanoma, head and neck, liver or kidney cancer.

This clone was observed a handful of times. The J gene is TRBJ2-1, the V gene TRBV27, with D possibly TRBD2 on 6 matching bases. The CDR3 runs 14 residues. The V end lost 11 bases, the J end lost 0 bases, and 14 bases lay between the germline ends. Germline assignment: CDR1 MNHEY and CDR2 SMNVEV (reference sequence). DNA for the CDR3: TGTGCCTCCCAAGACGGGAGCTCCTACAATGAGCAGTTCTTC. Translation gives CASQDGSSYNEQFF.

The V gene is TRBV18, the J gene TRBJ2-7; D perhaps matches TRBD1 (6 bases). Trimming left V 2 bases short and J 2 bases short, with 13 bases between. CDR3 length: 15 amino acids. From germline, CDR1 is KGHSH and CDR2 LQKENI. The CDR3 nucleotides read TGTGCCAGCTCACCAAGTTCATCAGGGGCCTACGAGCAGTACTTC. It translates to CASSPSSSGAYEQYF.

The chain couples TRBV29-1 to TRBJ2-1, with TRBD2 identical over 9 bases. The junction had 13 bases not matched to a gene; V was cut back by 6 bases and J by 4 bases. The CDR3 loop spans 16 amino acids. Germline loops: CDR1 SQVTM, CDR2 ANQGSEA. The CDR3 sequence: CSVEGRASGAYNEQFF. CDR3 bases: TGCAGCGTCGAGGGGCGGGCTAGCGGGGCGTACAATGAGCAGTTCTTC.

This clone was counted a single time. The chain employs TRBV7-9 and TRBJ1-1; TRBD1 matches at 11 bases. The germline V gene encodes CDR1 SEHNR and CDR2 FQNEAQ (reference sequence). This CDR3 is 14 amino acids long. J gave up 7 bases and V 4 bases, and 5 bases lay outside the gene matches. The DNA of the CDR3 is TGTGCCAGCAGCTCCGGACAGGGGGCGAATGAAGCTTTCTTT. It translates to CASSSGQGANEAFF. Based on the CDR3 plus reference TRBV7-9 and TRBJ1-1, the full variable domain is DTGVSQNPRHKITKRGQNVTFRCDPISEHNRLYWYRQTLGQGPEFLTYFQNEAQLEKSRLLSDRFSAERPKGSFSTLEIQRTEQGDSAMYLCASSSGQGANEAFFGQGTRLTVV.

This clone has just one count. In DNA form, the CDR3 reads TGTGCCAGCAGCGCCTCGGACAATGAGCAGTTCTTC. This translates into CASSASDNEQFF. This chain uses TRBV11-3 with TRBJ2-1; D is undetermined. The CDR3 covers 12 residues. The V gene's germline CDR1 is SGHNT and CDR2 YENEEA. Trimming cost V 5 bases and J 5 bases, with 7 bases left between them.

This rearrangement joins TRBV2 to TRBJ1-2, with D hard to call. The length of the CDR3 is 14 residues. V lost 4 bases to trimming and J lost 4 bases, with 13 bases between them. Germline-derived CDR1 and CDR2 are SNHLY and FYNNEI. CDR3: CASSARTTPYGYTF. The CDR3 nucleotides read TGTGCCAGCAGTGCAAGGACTACCCCCTATGGCTACACCTTC.

This CDR3 is CASSSRDHSSYEQYF. CDR3 nucleotides: TGTGCCAGCAGTTCTAGGGACCATAGCTCCTACGAGCAGTACTTC. This chain connects TRBV28 to TRBJ2-7, with D perhaps given as TRBD1 or TRBD2 (5 bases each). Germline V lookup: CDR1 MDHEN, CDR2 SYDVKM. The CDR3 is 15 residues long. The V end was cut by 4 bases, the J end by 0 bases, with 13 bases between.

This clone has more than one count but fewer than ten. V gene TRBV2 combines with J gene TRBJ1-2; no reliable D call. Germline V CDR1 and CDR2: SNHLY, FYNNEI. The CDR3 spans 13 residues. V was clipped by 2 bases and J by 8 bases, with 12 bases between them. The CDR3, as DNA: TGTGCCAGCAGTGAATTTTGGGGTAGCGGCTACACCTTC. Translation gives CASSEFWGSGYTF.

This chain links TRBV27 with TRBJ2-2; D not certain. Germline loops: CDR1 MNHEY, CDR2 SMNVEV (reference sequence). Trimming removed 6 bases at V and 6 bases at J, with 11 bases between. The CDR3 runs 13 residues. CDR3 amino acids: CASSEISAGELFF. CDR3 sequence (DNA): TGTGCCAGCAGCGAAATAAGCGCCGGGGAGCTGTTTTTT.

This rearrangement joins TRBV4-1 to TRBJ1-3; tentatively, D is TRBD1 (6 bases). Deletions cut 0 bases from V and 6 bases from J, with 12 bases between. In germline, CDR1 is MGHRA, CDR2 YSYEKL. The CDR3 extends over 15 amino acids. CDR3 in DNA: TGCGCCAGCAGCCAAGATTCGGGGGCGACAAACACCATATATTTT. Protein sequence: CASSQDSGATNTIYF.

This clone was observed a single time. This chain connects TRBV4-3 to TRBJ2-1; the D gene could be TRBD1 or TRBD2 (5 bases each). Germline lookup yields CDR1 LGHNA and CDR2 YSLEER. The CDR3 loop spans 15 amino acids. V gave up 0 bases and J gave up 9 bases, with 15 bases separating them. Written as DNA, the CDR3 is TGCGCCAGCAGCCAAGATGGGACCGGGATTGGTGAGCAGTTCTTC. This gives the protein CASSQDGTGIGEQFF.

The chain joins TRBV9 to TRBJ2-2; D gene ambiguous. The germline CDR1 and CDR2 sequences are SGDLS and YYNGEE. Trimming removed 4 bases from V and 3 bases from J, with 4 bases in between. The CDR3 totals 12 residues. Written as DNA, the CDR3 is TGTGCCAGCAGCCCACACACCGGGGAGCTGTTTTTT. Its protein is CASSPHTGELFF.

This chain joins TRBV11-2 and TRBJ2-7; the match to TRBD2 covers 9 bases. The CDR3 is 14 amino acids. The germline CDR1 and CDR2 sequences are SGHAT and FQNNGV. V was clipped by 3 bases and J by 6 bases; unmatched bases: 6. CDR3 sequence (DNA): TGTGCCAGCAGCTTCGCGGGACTAGCTTCCGAGCAGTACTTC. Amino acids: CASSFAGLASEQYF.

The genes are TRBV28 and TRBJ1-6; 9 bases map to TRBD1. The germline V gene encodes CDR1 MDHEN and CDR2 SYDVKM. This CDR3 contains 19 residues. V lost 11 bases to trimming and J lost 4 bases; unmatched junction nucleotides: 21. Here the CDR3 DNA reads TGTGCCGGCTCTTCCCGACAGGGGGAATATAGACTTTATAATTCACCCCTCCACTTT. Its translation is CAGSSRQGEYRLYNSPLHF.

The chain carries TRBV4-3 and TRBJ2-7; D gene ambiguous. Germline-derived CDR1 and CDR2 are LGHNA and YSLEER. The CDR3 totals 14 residues. Trimming pared 0 bases from V and 3 bases from J, leaving 9 bases between. CDR3 sequence (DNA): TGCGCCAGCAGCCAAGATATAAGTTTCTACGAGCAGTACTTC. It yields the protein CASSQDISFYEQYF.

The rearrangement links TRBV5-6 to TRBJ1-5; 9 bases fit TRBD1. This CDR3 is 15 amino acids long. J lost 6 bases, V lost 4 bases, and 8 bases had no gene match. Germline CDR1 is SGHDT and CDR2 is YYEEEE. The chain's CDR3 is CASSHGTGIVQPQHF. CDR3 nucleotide sequence: TGTGCCAGCAGCCACGGGACAGGGATCGTTCAGCCCCAGCATTTT.

The rearrangement uses TRBV27 and TRBJ2-2; perhaps D is TRBD1 or TRBD2 (5 bases each). The germline V gene encodes CDR1 MNHEY and CDR2 SMNVEV (reference sequence). V lost 6 bases and J lost 7, with 12 bases in between. CDR3 length: 13 residues. In DNA, the CDR3 is TGTGCCAGCAGCCGACTGGGGGACGGGGAGCTGTTTTTT. Its translation is CASSRLGDGELFF.

The chain uses TRBV2 and TRBJ1-4; tentative D call: TRBD1 (5 bases). This CDR3 region has 12 residues. CDR1 is SNHLY and CDR2 is FYNNEI in the germline V gene. Deletions cut 6 bases from V and 8 bases from J, with 10 bases between. As DNA, the CDR3 is TGTGCCAGCAGGGGGCGCCGGGAAAAACTGTTTTTT. Amino acids: CASRGRREKLFF.

The CDR3 region is CASSSKIIYGYTF. In nucleotides, the CDR3 is TGTGCCAGCAGTTCAAAGATTATCTATGGCTACACCTTC. The rearrangement joins TRBV27 to TRBJ1-2; the D is unclear. Deletions cut 4 bases from V and 4 bases from J, with 10 bases between. The CDR3 totals 13 residues. CDR1 is MNHEY, CDR2 SMNVEV, per germline (reference sequence).

The V and J genes are TRBV5-8 and TRBJ2-1, with 8 bases matching TRBD2. Losses at the gene ends were 4 bases for V and 0 bases for J; bases not matched to a gene: 6. This CDR3 has 16 residues. Germline assignment: CDR1 SGHTS and CDR2 YDEGEE. The CDR3 nucleotides read TGTGCCAGCAGCACGATAGCGGGACCCTCCTACAATGAGCAGTTCTTC. It specifies CASSTIAGPSYNEQFF.

The V and J genes are TRBV28 and TRBJ2-2; D remains ambiguous. V lost 3 bases and J lost 6, with 5 bases in between. Germline CDR1 and CDR2: MDHEN and SYDVKM. CDR3 size: 12 residues. CDR3 bases: TGTGCCAGCAGTTTTGAAGCCGGGGAGCTGTTTTTT. This gives the protein CASSFEAGELFF.

This chain's CDR3 is CASSDSQGGSNQPQHF. For the CDR3, the DNA is TGTGCCAGCAGTGATTCCCAGGGGGGAAGCAATCAGCCCCAGCATTTT. This sequence joins TRBV6-1 and TRBJ1-5; 7 bases match TRBD1. V lost 3 bases, J lost 1 base, and 6 bases stayed unmatched. The CDR3 runs 16 residues. Germline lookup yields CDR1 MNHNS and CDR2 SASEGT.

The rearrangement links TRBV28 to TRBJ2-7; 7 nucleotides align to TRBD2. In germline, CDR1 is MDHEN, CDR2 SYDVKM. The CDR3 is 14 residues long. Unmatched junction bases numbered 5, after V lost 6 bases and J lost 0 bases. CDR3 DNA sequence: TGTGCCAGCAGAGCCCGGGACTACTCCTACGAGCAGTACTTC. Translated: CASRARDYSYEQYF.

This chain's CDR3 is CASSPGASQYGYTF. CDR3 in DNA: TGTGCCAGCAGTCCAGGGGCCTCCCAGTATGGCTACACCTTC. The J gene is TRBJ1-2, the V gene TRBV6-5; D perhaps matches TRBD1 (6 bases). The germline CDR1 and CDR2 sequences are MNHEY and SVGAGI. V was clipped by 5 bases and J by 5 bases, with 15 bases between them. The CDR3 has 14 amino acids.

The rearrangement uses TRBV2 and TRBJ1-1; the D is unclear. This CDR3 comprises 10 residues. The V and J ends lost 3 bases and 4 bases respectively, with 0 bases between them. Germline CDR1 and CDR2: SNHLY and FYNNEI. CDR3 residues: CASSDTEAFF. The CDR3 DNA follows: TGTGCCAGCAGTGACACTGAAGCTTTCTTT.

The chain combines TRBV4-3 with TRBJ1-2; no clear D. Germline V gene lookup returns CDR1 LGHNA and CDR2 YSLEER. Trimming left V 3 bases short and J 2 bases short, with 10 bases between. This CDR3 has 14 residues. Here the CDR3 reads CASSQGIANYGYTF. CDR3 sequence (DNA): TGCGCCAGCAGCCAGGGAATCGCAAACTATGGCTACACCTTC.

The gene calls are TRBV7-9 and TRBJ2-5, with D maybe TRBD1 (5 bases). The J call may be in error: the DNA end matches TRBJ2-7 better. Germline CDR1 is SEHNR and CDR2 is FQNEAQ (reference sequence). CDR3 length: 12 amino acids. CDR3 bases: TGTGCCAGCAGCTTAGCAGGGGACGAGCAGTACTTC. Encoded protein: CASSLAGDEQYF.

The table lists this clone with a count of one. J is TRBJ2-2 and V is TRBV11-2; 7 positions agree with TRBD1. The V and J ends lost 8 bases and 3 bases, in that order; junction bases with no gene match: 12. The CDR3 consists of 16 residues. Germline CDR1 reads SGHAT; CDR2 reads FQNNGV. DNA of the CDR3: TGTGCCAGCCGCACCAGGGGGTGGATCGACACCGGGGAGCTGTTTTTT. This translates into CASRTRGWIDTGELFF.

In this sample, this clone turned up once. The CDR3 bases are TGCGCCAGCAGCCAAGCCCCCCCGGGACAGGGGCTGGACGAGCAGTACTTC. This translates into CASSQAPPGQGLDEQYF. The chain uses TRBV4-3 and TRBJ2-7, with TRBD1 identical over 10 bases. Germline V gene lookup returns CDR1 LGHNA and CDR2 YSLEER. J was trimmed by 5 bases and V by 1 base; bases with no gene match: 11. The CDR3 totals 17 residues.

The rearrangement links TRBV5-4 to TRBJ2-7; tentative D call: TRBD1 (5 bases). The CDR3 is 14 amino acids. CDR1 is SGHNT and CDR2 is YYREEE in the germline V gene (reference sequence). V lost 7 bases, J lost 0 bases, and 14 bases lay in between. The CDR3 protein is CASGMDTLSYEQYF. CDR3 bases: TGTGCCAGCGGCATGGACACGCTCTCCTACGAGCAGTACTTC.